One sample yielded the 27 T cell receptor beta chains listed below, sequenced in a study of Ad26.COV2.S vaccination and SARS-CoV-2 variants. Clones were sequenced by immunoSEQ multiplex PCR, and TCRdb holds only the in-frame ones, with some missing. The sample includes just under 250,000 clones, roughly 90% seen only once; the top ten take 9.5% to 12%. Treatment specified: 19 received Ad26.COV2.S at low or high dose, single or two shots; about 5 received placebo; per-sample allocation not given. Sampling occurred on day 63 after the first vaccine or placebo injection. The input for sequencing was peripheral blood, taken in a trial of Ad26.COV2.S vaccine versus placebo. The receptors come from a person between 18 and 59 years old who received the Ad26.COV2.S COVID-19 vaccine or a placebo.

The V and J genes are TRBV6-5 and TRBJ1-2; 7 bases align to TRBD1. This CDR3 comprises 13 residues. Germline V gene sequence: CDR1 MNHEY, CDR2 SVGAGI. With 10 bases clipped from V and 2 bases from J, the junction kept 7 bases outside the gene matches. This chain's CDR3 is CATRTGPNYGYTF. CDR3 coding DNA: TGTGCCACCCGGACAGGTCCGAACTATGGCTACACCTTC.

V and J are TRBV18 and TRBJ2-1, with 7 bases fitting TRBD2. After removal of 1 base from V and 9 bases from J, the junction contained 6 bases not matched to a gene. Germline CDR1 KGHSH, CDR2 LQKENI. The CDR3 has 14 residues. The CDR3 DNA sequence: TGTGCCAGCTCACCACAGAGGGAGGGCACTGAGCAGTTCTTC. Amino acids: CASSPQREGTEQFF.

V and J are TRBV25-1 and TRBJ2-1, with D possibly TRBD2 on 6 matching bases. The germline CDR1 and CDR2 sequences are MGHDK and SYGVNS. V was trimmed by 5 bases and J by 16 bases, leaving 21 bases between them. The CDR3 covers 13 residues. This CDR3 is CASSQGGTPREFF. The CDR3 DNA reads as TGTGCCAGCAGTCAAGGAGGGACCCCCAGGGAATTCTTC.

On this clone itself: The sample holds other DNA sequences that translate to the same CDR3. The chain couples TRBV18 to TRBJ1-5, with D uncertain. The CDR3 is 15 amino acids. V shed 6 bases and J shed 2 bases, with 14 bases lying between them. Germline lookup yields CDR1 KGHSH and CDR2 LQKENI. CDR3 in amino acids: CASSQGPAGNQPQHF. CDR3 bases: TGTGCCAGCTCCCAAGGGCCCGCGGGCAATCAGCCCCAGCATTTT.

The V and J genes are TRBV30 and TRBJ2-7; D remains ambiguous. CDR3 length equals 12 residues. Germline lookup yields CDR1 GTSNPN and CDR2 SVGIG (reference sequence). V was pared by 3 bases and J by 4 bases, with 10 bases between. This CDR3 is CAWSHGSYEQYF. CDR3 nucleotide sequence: TGTGCCTGGAGCCATGGGTCTTACGAGCAGTACTTC.

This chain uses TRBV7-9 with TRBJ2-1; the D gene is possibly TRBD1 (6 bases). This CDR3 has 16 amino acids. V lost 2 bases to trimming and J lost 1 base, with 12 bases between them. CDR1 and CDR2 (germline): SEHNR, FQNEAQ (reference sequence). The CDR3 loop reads CASSLTGIRSYNEQFF. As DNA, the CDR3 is TGTGCCAGCAGCTTAACAGGGATCCGATCCTACAATGAGCAGTTCTTC.

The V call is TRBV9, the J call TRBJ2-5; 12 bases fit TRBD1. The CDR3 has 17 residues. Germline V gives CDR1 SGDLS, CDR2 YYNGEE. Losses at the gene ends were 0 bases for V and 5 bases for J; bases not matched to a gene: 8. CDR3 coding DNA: TGTGCCAGCAGCGTAGCCACAGGGACAGGGGGCTTGGAGACCCAGTACTTC. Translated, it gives CASSVATGTGGLETQYF.

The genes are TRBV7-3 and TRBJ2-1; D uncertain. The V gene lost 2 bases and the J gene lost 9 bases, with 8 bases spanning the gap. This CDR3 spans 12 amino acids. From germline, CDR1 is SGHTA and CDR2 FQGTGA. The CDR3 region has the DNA TGTGCCAGCAGCTTAGCTACGGGTGAGCAGTTCTTC. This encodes CASSLATGEQFF. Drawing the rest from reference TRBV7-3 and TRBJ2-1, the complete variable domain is GAGVSQTPSNKVTEKGKYVELRCDPISGHTALYWYRQSLGQGPEFLIYFQGTGAADDSGLPNDRFFAVRPEGSVSTLKIQRTERGDSAVYLCASSLATGEQFFGPGTRLTVL.

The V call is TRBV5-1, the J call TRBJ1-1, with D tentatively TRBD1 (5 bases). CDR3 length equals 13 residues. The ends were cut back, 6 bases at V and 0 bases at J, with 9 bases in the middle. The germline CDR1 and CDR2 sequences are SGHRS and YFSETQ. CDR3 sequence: CASTGTVNTEAFF. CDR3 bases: TGCGCCAGCACAGGGACGGTGAACACTGAAGCTTTCTTT.

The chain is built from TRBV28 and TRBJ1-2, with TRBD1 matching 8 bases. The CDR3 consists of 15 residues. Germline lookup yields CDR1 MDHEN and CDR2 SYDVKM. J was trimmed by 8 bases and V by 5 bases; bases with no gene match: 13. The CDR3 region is CASSAPKAGGIGYTF. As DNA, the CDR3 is TGTGCCAGCAGTGCCCCAAAGGCAGGGGGCATCGGCTACACCTTC.

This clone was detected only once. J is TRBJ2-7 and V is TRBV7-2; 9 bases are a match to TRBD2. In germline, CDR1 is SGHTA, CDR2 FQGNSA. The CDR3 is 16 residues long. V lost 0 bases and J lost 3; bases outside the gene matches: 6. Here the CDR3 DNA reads TGTGCCAGCAGCTTAGCGGGGCTAGCGGGGAACTACGAGCAGTACTTC. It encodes CASSLAGLAGNYEQYF.

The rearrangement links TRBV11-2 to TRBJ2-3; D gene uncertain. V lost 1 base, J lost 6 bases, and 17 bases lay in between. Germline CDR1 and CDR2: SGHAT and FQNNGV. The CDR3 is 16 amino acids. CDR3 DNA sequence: TGTGCCAGCAGCTTAGGCGGAACACCGAGCGTGGATACGCAGTATTTT. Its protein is CASSLGGTPSVDTQYF.

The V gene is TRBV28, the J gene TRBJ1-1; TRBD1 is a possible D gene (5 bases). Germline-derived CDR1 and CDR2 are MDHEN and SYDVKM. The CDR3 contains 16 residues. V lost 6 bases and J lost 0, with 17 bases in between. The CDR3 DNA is TGTGCCAGCAGGGGGAACCTCGGGACCTTGAACACTGAAGCTTTCTTT. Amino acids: CASRGNLGTLNTEAFF.

The CDR3: CASSVGTTREDTQYF. The CDR3 bases are TGTGCCAGCAGCGTCGGGACTACCCGGGAAGATACGCAGTATTTT. V and J are TRBV9 and TRBJ2-3; 7 positions match TRBD2. V shed 2 bases, J shed 5 bases, and the junction held 8 bases outside the gene matches. CDR1 and CDR2 (germline): SGDLS, YYNGEE. The CDR3 contains 15 residues.

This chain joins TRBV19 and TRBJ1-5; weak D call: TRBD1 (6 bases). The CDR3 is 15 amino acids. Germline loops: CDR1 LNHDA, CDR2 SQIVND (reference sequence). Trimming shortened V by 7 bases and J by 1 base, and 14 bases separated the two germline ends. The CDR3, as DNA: TGTGCCAGTATCCGTGGGGGGCGCAGCAATCAGCCCCAGCATTTT. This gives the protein CASIRGGRSNQPQHF. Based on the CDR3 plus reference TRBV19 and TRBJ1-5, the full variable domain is DGGITQSPKYLFRKEGQNVTLSCEQNLNHDAMYWYRQDPGQGLRLIYYSQIVNDFQKGDIAEGYSVSREKKESFPLTVTSAQKNPTAFYLCASIRGGRSNQPQHFGDGTRLSIL.

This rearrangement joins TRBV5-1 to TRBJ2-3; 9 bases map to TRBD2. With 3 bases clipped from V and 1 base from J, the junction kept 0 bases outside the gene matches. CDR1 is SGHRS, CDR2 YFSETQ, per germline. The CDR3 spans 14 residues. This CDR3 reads CASSSSGGTDTQYF. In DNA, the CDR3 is TGCGCCAGCAGCTCTAGCGGGGGCACAGATACGCAGTATTTT.

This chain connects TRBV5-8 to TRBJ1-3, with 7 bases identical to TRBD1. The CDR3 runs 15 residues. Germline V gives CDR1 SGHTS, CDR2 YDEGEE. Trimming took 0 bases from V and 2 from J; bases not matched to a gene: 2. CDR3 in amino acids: CASSLATGAGNTIYF. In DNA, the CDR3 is TGTGCCAGCAGCTTGGCCACAGGGGCTGGAAACACCATATATTTT.

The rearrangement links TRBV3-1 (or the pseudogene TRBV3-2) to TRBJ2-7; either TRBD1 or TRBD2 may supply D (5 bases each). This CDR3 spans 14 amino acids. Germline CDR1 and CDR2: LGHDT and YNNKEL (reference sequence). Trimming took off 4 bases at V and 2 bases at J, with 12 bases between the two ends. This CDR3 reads CASSRGPTTYEQYF. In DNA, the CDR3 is TGTGCCAGCAGCCGGGGACCGACGACCTACGAGCAGTACTTC.

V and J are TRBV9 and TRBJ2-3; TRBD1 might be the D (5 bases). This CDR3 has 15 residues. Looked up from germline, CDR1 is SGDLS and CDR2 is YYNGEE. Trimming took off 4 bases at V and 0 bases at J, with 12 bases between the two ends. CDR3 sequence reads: CASSTRQMSTDTQYF. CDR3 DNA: TGTGCCAGCAGCACCCGACAGATGAGCACAGATACGCAGTATTTT. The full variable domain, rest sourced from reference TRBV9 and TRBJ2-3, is DSGVTQTPKHLITATGQRVTLRCSPRSGDLSVYWYQQSLDQGLQFLIQYYNGEERAKGNILERFSAQQFPDLHSELNLSSLELGDSALYFCASSTRQMSTDTQYFGPGTRLTVL.

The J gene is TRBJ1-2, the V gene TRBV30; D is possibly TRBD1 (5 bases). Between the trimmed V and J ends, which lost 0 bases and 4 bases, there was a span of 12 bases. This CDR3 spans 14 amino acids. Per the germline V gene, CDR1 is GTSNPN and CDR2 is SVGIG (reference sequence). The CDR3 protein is CAWSVLAGRYGYTF. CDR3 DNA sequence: TGTGCCTGGAGTGTACTCGCGGGGCGCTATGGCTACACCTTC.

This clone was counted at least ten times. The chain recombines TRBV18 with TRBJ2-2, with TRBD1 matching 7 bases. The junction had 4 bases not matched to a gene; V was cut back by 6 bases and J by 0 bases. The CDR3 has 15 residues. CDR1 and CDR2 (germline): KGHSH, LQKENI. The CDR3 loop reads CASSPTGPNTGELFF. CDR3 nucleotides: TGTGCCAGCTCTCCGACAGGGCCGAACACCGGGGAGCTGTTTTTT. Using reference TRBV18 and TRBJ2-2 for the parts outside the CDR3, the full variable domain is NAGVMQNPRHLVRRRGQEARLRCSPMKGHSHVYWYRQLPEEGLKFMVYLQKENIIDESGMPKERFSAEFPKEGPSILRIQQVVRGDSAAYFCASSPTGPNTGELFFGEGSRLTVL.

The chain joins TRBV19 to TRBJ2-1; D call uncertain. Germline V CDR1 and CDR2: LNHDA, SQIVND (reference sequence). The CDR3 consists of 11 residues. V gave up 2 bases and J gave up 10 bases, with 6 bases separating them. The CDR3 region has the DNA TGTGCCAGTAGTATACCTGGCGAGCAGTTCTTC. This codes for CASSIPGEQFF.

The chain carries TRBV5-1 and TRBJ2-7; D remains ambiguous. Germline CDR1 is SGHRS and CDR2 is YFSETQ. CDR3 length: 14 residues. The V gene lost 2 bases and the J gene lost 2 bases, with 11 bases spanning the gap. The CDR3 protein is CASSFSDGTYEQYF. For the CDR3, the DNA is TGCGCCAGCAGCTTTTCGGACGGCACCTACGAGCAGTACTTC. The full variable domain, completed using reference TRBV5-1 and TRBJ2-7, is KAGVTQTPRYLIKTRGQQVTLSCSPISGHRSVSWYQQTPGQGLQFLFEYFSETQRNKGNFPGRFSGRQFSNSRSEMNVSTLELGDSALYLCASSFSDGTYEQYFGPGTRLTVT.

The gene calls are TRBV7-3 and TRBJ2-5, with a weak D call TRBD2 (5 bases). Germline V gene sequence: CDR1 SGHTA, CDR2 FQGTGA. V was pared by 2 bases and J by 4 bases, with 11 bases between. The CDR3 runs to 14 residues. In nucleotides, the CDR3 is TGTGCCAGCAGCTTATCTTCCCTAGCAGAGACCCAGTACTTC. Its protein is CASSLSSLAETQYF.

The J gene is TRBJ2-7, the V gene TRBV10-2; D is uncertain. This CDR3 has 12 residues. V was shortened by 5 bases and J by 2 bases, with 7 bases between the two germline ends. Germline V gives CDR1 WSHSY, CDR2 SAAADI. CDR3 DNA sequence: TGCGCCAGCAGTCGGGTCACCTACGAGCAGTACTTC. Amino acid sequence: CASSRVTYEQYF.

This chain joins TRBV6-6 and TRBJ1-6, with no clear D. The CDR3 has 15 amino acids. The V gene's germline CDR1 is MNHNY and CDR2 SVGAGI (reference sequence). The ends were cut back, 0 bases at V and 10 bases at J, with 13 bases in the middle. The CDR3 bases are TGTGCCAGCAGTTACTCGAGGGAAGTGGGATCACCCCTCCACTTT. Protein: CASSYSREVGSPLHF.

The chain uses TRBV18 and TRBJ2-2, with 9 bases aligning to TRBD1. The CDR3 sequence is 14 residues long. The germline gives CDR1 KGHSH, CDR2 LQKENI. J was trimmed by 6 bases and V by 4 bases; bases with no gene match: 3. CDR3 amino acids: CASSLRTGAGELFF. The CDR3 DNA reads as TGTGCCAGCTCACTCCGGACAGGGGCCGGGGAGCTGTTTTTT.